Each of the 14 T cell receptor beta chains below was sequenced from the same sample in a study of blood T cells in healthy people across ages. Next came a second PCR, run for roughly 6 to 11 cycles, which used a sample-barcoded 5' primer along with a J-beta primer mix. From the 5' RACE reads, TCRdb called clonotypes with MiXCR, one entry per CDR3 protein. The data hold more than 1 million distinct CDR3 sequences, with around 43% observed a single time. Sequencing was performed on blood. These TCRs come from an older woman in good health.

The chain has TRBV10-2 and TRBJ2-1; 9 nucleotides agree with TRBD1. Germline V gives CDR1 WSHSY, CDR2 SAAADI. The CDR3 contains 13 residues. Trimming cost V 10 bases and J 9 bases; bases outside gene matches: 10. CDR3 sequence (DNA): TGCGCCACCGCTGGGACAGGGCGGATTGAGCAGTTCTTC. This codes for CATAGTGRIEQFF.

This clonotype was recorded a few times. The chain carries TRBV5-1 and TRBJ2-1, with TRBD2 identical over 11 bases. Per the germline V gene, CDR1 is SGHRS and CDR2 is YFSETQ. This CDR3 has 16 amino acids. The junction had 7 bases not matched to a gene; V was cut back by 4 bases and J by 4 bases. Written as DNA, the CDR3 is TGCGCCAGCAGCGGGGGACTAGCGGAACTTTACAATGAGCAGTTCTTC. This encodes CASSGGLAELYNEQFF.

The chain recombines TRBV2 with TRBJ2-3, with a possible D match to TRBD1 (5 bases). V was pared by 6 bases and J by 3 bases, with 16 bases between. The germline CDR1 and CDR2 sequences are SNHLY and FYNNEI. The CDR3 is 15 residues long. The CDR3 bases are TGTGCCAGCAGCCGACAGAACACCCGTACAGATACGCAGTATTTT. It specifies CASSRQNTRTDTQYF. The variable domain in full, with the rest retrieved from reference TRBV2 and TRBJ2-3, is EPEVTQTPSHQVTQMGQEVILRCVPISNHLYFYWYRQILGQKVEFLVSFYNNEISEKSEIFDDQFSVERPDGSNFTLKIRSTKLEDSAMYFCASSRQNTRTDTQYFGPGTRLTVL.

This clonotype occurred once. This chain uses TRBV29-1 with TRBJ2-5; 8 bases are a match to TRBD1. The germline V gene encodes CDR1 SQVTM and CDR2 ANQGSEA. The CDR3 extends over 16 amino acids. Trimming removed 4 bases from V and 11 bases from J; junction bases left unmatched: 21. For the CDR3, the DNA is TGCAGCGTTGCGGGGTGGGACAGGAGCTCCTACAATGAGCAGTACTTC. Residues: CSVAGWDRSSYNEQYF.

The V and J genes are TRBV9 and TRBJ1-1; D is undetermined. Germline CDR1 SGDLS, CDR2 YYNGEE. The CDR3 has 11 amino acids. V lost 0 bases, J lost 4 bases, and 1 base lay in between. The CDR3 loop is CASSVATEAFF. CDR3 nucleotides: TGTGCCAGCAGCGTAGCCACTGAAGCTTTCTTT. The complete variable domain, with remaining parts taken from reference TRBV9 and TRBJ1-1, reads DSGVTQTPKHLITATGQRVTLRCSPRSGDLSVYWYQQSLDQGLQFLIQYYNGEERAKGNILERFSAQQFPDLHSELNLSSLELGDSALYFCASSVATEAFFGQGTRLTVV.

This clonotype was found a few times. The chain links TRBV27 to TRBJ1-2, with D possibly matching TRBD1 (6 bases). The germline CDR1 and CDR2 sequences are MNHEY and SMNVEV (reference sequence). The CDR3 has 14 amino acids. The V and J ends lost 6 bases and 4 bases respectively, with 15 bases between them. The CDR3 DNA follows: TGTGCCAGCAGGGGGGCAGGGGAGGGCTATGGCTACACCTTC. Its translation is CASRGAGEGYGYTF.

This clonotype was detected a few times. The J gene is TRBJ2-4, the V gene TRBV9, with 8 bases identical to TRBD1. Germline-derived CDR1 and CDR2 are SGDLS and YYNGEE. V shed 4 bases, J shed 9 bases, and the junction held 12 bases outside the gene matches. The CDR3 length is 15 residues. For the CDR3, the DNA is TGTGCCAGCAGCCCGAGAGGGGACCAGGGGGCCATTCAGTACTTC. This sequence encodes CASSPRGDQGAIQYF.

The J gene is TRBJ1-1, the V gene TRBV14; no firm D call. The CDR3 is 14 residues long. CDR1 and CDR2 (germline): SGHDN, FVKESK. V dropped 4 bases and J dropped 5 bases, with 14 bases sitting between them. CDR3 in DNA: TGTGCCAGCAGCCCACTCCAAGTCGATACTGAAGCTTTCTTT. Residues: CASSPLQVDTEAFF.

The CDR3: CASSAALAVTDTQYF. CDR3 nucleotide sequence: TGTGCCAGCAGCGCCGCTCTAGCGGTCACAGATACGCAGTATTTT. V is TRBV9 and J is TRBJ2-3, with 7 bases matching TRBD2. J was trimmed by 2 bases and V by 3 bases; bases with no gene match: 6. This CDR3 region has 15 residues. Germline V gene sequence: CDR1 SGDLS, CDR2 YYNGEE.

The chain recombines TRBV11-2 with TRBJ2-5, with 13 bases lining up with TRBD2. The end of the DNA aligns better with TRBJ2-7, so the J call may be wrong. The CDR3 runs 15 residues. Looked up from germline, CDR1 is SGHAT and CDR2 is FQNNGV. CDR3 nucleotides: TGTGCCAGCAGCTCGGGACTAGCGGGACCCCGCGAGCAGTACTTC. Translation gives CASSSGLAGPREQYF.

The J gene is TRBJ1-6, the V gene TRBV3-1; no clear D gene. The CDR3 has 13 amino acids. Germline V gene sequence: CDR1 LGHDT, CDR2 YNNKEL (reference sequence). V shed 5 bases and J shed 7 bases, with 9 bases lying between them. Here the CDR3 DNA reads TGTGCCAGCAGCTATAAATTAAATTCACCCCTCCACTTT. Translating it yields CASSYKLNSPLHF.

A note on this clonotype: A much larger clone lies one base from this, so it may be a read error. The J gene is TRBJ2-2, the V gene TRBV29-1, with D possibly matching TRBD1 (5 bases). Germline-derived CDR1 and CDR2 are SQVTM and ANQGSEA. The CDR3 is made up of 14 amino acids. V dropped 4 bases and J dropped 4 bases, with 13 bases sitting between them. As DNA, the CDR3 is TGCAGCGTTGTCAGGGCTCCGGGCACCGGGGAGCTGTTTTTT. Protein product: CSVVRAPGTGELFF.

V is TRBV7-9 and J is TRBJ2-7; D is undetermined. Trimming shortened V by 8 bases and J by 0 bases, and 14 bases separated the two germline ends. The CDR3 is made up of 14 amino acids. Germline V gene sequence: CDR1 SEHNR, CDR2 FQNEAQ (reference sequence). The CDR3 region is CASGQGQSSYEQYF. In DNA, the CDR3 is TGTGCCAGCGGTCAAGGCCAAAGCTCCTACGAGCAGTACTTC. Full variable domain (missing parts from reference TRBV7-9 and TRBJ2-7): DTGVSQNPRHKITKRGQNVTFRCDPISEHNRLYWYRQTLGQGPEFLTYFQNEAQLEKSRLLSDRFSAERPKGSFSTLEIQRTEQGDSAMYLCASGQGQSSYEQYFGPGTRLTVT.

The V and J genes are TRBV6-2 or TRBV6-3 and TRBJ2-7; D is unresolved. This CDR3 region has 14 residues. The germline CDR1 and CDR2 sequences are MNHEY and SVGEGT. V was shortened by 6 bases and J by 2 bases, with 14 bases between the two germline ends. This CDR3 reads CASSPNTETYEQYF. The CDR3 DNA reads as TGTGCCAGCAGCCCCAATACTGAAACCTACGAGCAGTACTTC.